Following are 28 T cell receptor beta chains from one sample sequenced in a study of T cell clonality in common variable immunodeficiency. The table came from immunoSEQ multiplex PCR; TCRdb's copy has only in-frame clones and leaves some out. The specimen has over 50,000 clones, none found just once. What was sequenced was peripheral blood mononuclear cells. The receptors shown here come from a person aged 18 to 69 in good health.

This clone was found a few times. The read halts 3 residues ahead of the CDR3 end, with the missing end drawn from the germline J gene. The chain couples TRBV7-6 to TRBJ1-5, with D unresolved. The V end lost 5 bases, the J end lost 4 bases, and 6 bases lay between the germline ends. CDR1 and CDR2 (germline): SGHVS, FNYEAQ. The CDR3 sequence is 12 residues long. This CDR3 reads CASSPLNQPQHF. The CDR3 DNA, read in part, is TGTGCCAGCAGCCCCCTTAATCAGCCC.

Turning to this clone: The read ends 3 residues early relative to the CDR3; the germline J gene fills the gap. The chain links TRBV5-1 to TRBJ2-1; D may be TRBD2 (5 bases). The V end lost 0 bases, the J end lost 5 bases, and 12 bases lay between the germline ends. CDR3 length: 15 amino acids. CDR1 is SGHRS, CDR2 YFSETQ, per germline. The sequenced part of the CDR3 DNA is TGCGCCAGCAGCTTGGGAGTTATCGGGGACAATGAG. This codes for CASSLGVIGDNE. The entire CDR3 sequence reads CASSLGVIGDNEQFF. Complete variable domain (other parts from reference TRBV5-1 and TRBJ2-1): KAGVTQTPRYLIKTRGQQVTLSCSPISGHRSVSWYQQTPGQGLQFLFEYFSETQRNKGNFPGRFSGRQFSNSRSEMNVSTLELGDSALYLCASSLGVIGDNEQFFGPGTRLTVL.

This clone was observed at least ten times. The read finishes 3 residues shy of the CDR3 end, and the germline J gene is used to complete it. The genes are TRBV7-8 and TRBJ1-1, with D possibly TRBD1 on 6 matching bases. This CDR3 has 14 amino acids. V was trimmed by 5 bases and J by 4 bases, leaving 14 bases between them. Germline CDR1 reads SGHVS; CDR2 reads FQNEAQ. The part of the CDR3 DNA that was read is TGTGCCAGCAGCCTCCCGGGAGGGGGCACTGAA. Its translation: CASSLPGGGTE. The full-length CDR3 reads as CASSLPGGGTEAFF.

Ten or more counts support this clone. The read falls 3 residues short of the CDR3 end, and the missing part is taken from the germline J gene. This chain uses TRBV10-1 with TRBJ2-3; D unresolved. Germline-derived CDR1 and CDR2 are WNHNN and SYGVQD (reference sequence). V dropped 0 bases and J dropped 3 bases, with 10 bases sitting between them. The CDR3 loop spans 15 amino acids. The CDR3 region is CASSESGRRTDTQYF. Partial CDR3 DNA: TGCGCCAGCAGTGAGTCGGGCAGAAGAACAGATACG.

This clone appeared many times. The observed sequence ends 3 residues before the CDR3 terminus, with the missing tail filled in from the germline J gene. The chain is built from TRBV10-3 and TRBJ2-7, with 11 bases lining up with TRBD1. The germline CDR1 and CDR2 sequences are ENHRY and SYGVKD. The V gene end was trimmed by 3 bases and the J gene end by 6 bases; junction bases not matched to a gene: 7. This CDR3 has 15 residues. The chain's CDR3 is CAISDEDRGLCEQYF. CDR3 bases read: TGTGCCATCAGTGATGAGGACAGGGGGCTGTGCGAG.

This clone was recorded at least ten times. Compared with germline, one end of the junction differs, possibly owing to a read error. Read data end 3 residues before the CDR3 end; the end is taken from the germline J gene. The chain is built from TRBV2 and TRBJ2-1, with TRBD2 identical over 9 bases. Looked up from germline, CDR1 is SNHLY and CDR2 is FYNNEI. The CDR3 has 15 amino acids. Incomplete CDR3 DNA: TGTGCCAGCAGCGAAGGGACTAGCCCCTACAATGAG. It codes for CASSEGTSPYNE. The CDR3 in full is CASSEGTSPYNEQFF. Based on the CDR3 plus reference TRBV2 and TRBJ2-1, the full variable domain is EPEVTQTPSHQVTQMGQEVILRCVPISNHLYFYWYRQILGQKVEFLVSFYNNEISEKSEIFDDQFSVERPDGSNFTLKIRSTKLEDSAMYFCASSEGTSPYNEQFFGPGTRLTVL.

In its sample, this clone was seen many times. The CDR3 end is not reached by the read, which stops 3 residues before it; the germline J gene fills it in. The chain uses TRBV10-1 and TRBJ2-2, with D perhaps matching TRBD1 (5 bases). This CDR3 is 15 amino acids long. Germline V gene data show CDR1 as WNHNN and CDR2 as SYGVQD (reference sequence). The V and J ends lost 3 bases and 0 bases respectively, with 8 bases between them. The CDR3 reads CASSELGPNTGELFF. The DNA read from the CDR3 is TGCGCCAGCAGTGAATTGGGGCCGAACACCGGGGAG.

Many counts were recorded for this clone. The read ends 3 residues early relative to the CDR3; the germline J gene fills the gap. V and J are TRBV20-1 and TRBJ1-2; TRBD1 aligns across 7 bases. Losses at the gene ends were 0 bases for V and 0 bases for J; bases not matched to a gene: 4. Germline loops: CDR1 DFQATT, CDR2 SNEGSKA (reference sequence). The CDR3 has 15 amino acids. The CDR3 DNA, read in part, is TGCAGTGCTAGAGATTTTCAGGGGGCTAACTATGGC. It is translated as CSARDFQGANYG. From start to end, the CDR3 is CSARDFQGANYGYTF.

This clone was seen more than once but under ten times. The CDR3 is cut off 3 residues early in the read; its end comes from the germline J gene. This chain connects TRBV6-2 or TRBV6-3 to TRBJ2-1, with 10 bases that match TRBD2. The germline V gene encodes CDR1 MNHEY and CDR2 SVGEGT. The CDR3 has 16 amino acids. Germline trimming cut 5 bases from V and 4 bases from J; bases unmatched to any gene: 8. CDR3 sequence: CASSLSGRTYYNEQFF. The sequenced CDR3 bases are TGTGCCAGCAGTCTTAGCGGGAGGACTTATTACAATGAG.

Ten or more counts support this clone. With the read ending 3 residues before the CDR3 end, the germline J gene is used to fill in that end. The V gene is TRBV2, the J gene TRBJ2-5; weak D call: TRBD2 (6 bases). V was shortened by 2 bases and J by 0 bases, with 10 bases between the two germline ends. Germline CDR1 reads SNHLY; CDR2 reads FYNNEI. There are 15 residues in the CDR3. CDR3 DNA, as far as it was read: TGTGCCAGCAGTGAATGGGCGGGGTACCAAGAGACC. The encoded protein is CASSEWAGYQET. The CDR3 in its entirety is CASSEWAGYQETQYF.

Ten or more counts support this clone. The read terminates 3 residues before the CDR3 end, so the remaining end is supplied by the germline J gene. The V gene is TRBV20-1, the J gene TRBJ2-1; the match to TRBD2 covers 7 bases. J was trimmed by 8 bases and V by 0 bases; bases with no gene match: 22. The germline V gene encodes CDR1 DFQATT and CDR2 SNEGSKA (reference sequence). This CDR3 is 19 amino acids long. The chain's CDR3 is CSARDFAPLKRETGDEQFF. CDR3 DNA, as far as it was read: TGCAGTGCTAGAGACTTCGCTCCCCTGAAGCGGGAAACGGGGGATGAG.

About this clone: This sequence may be a read error, since a much larger clone differs from it by one base. Read data end 3 residues before the CDR3 end; the end is taken from the germline J gene. The V and J genes are TRBV2 and TRBJ2-3, with TRBD1 identical over 8 bases. The length of the CDR3 is 15 residues. Germline V gene lookup returns CDR1 SNHLY and CDR2 FYNNEI. Incomplete CDR3 DNA: TGTGCCAGCAGCACAGACCGGGACAGGCAAGAGACG. Amino acid sequence: CASSTDRDRQET. In full, the CDR3 is CASSTDRDRQETQYF.

This clone has ten or more counts. The read ends 3 residues early relative to the CDR3; the germline J gene fills the gap. The chain uses TRBV2 and TRBJ1-1, with D possibly TRBD1 on 6 matching bases. With 6 bases removed from V and 1 base from J, the gap between germline ends came to 9 bases. Germline lookup yields CDR1 SNHLY and CDR2 FYNNEI. The CDR3 is 13 amino acids. The CDR3 protein is CASRGQPNTEAFF. The sequenced CDR3 bases are TGTGCCAGCAGGGGACAACCGAACACTGAA.

This clone was seen ten or more times. With the read ending 3 residues before the CDR3 end, the germline J gene is used to fill in that end. The J gene is TRBJ2-2, the V gene TRBV7-2; 8 nucleotides line up with TRBD1. J lost 6 bases, V lost 5 bases, and 5 bases had no gene match. Germline V lookup: CDR1 SGHTA, CDR2 FQGNSA. The CDR3 has 14 amino acids. The CDR3 bases that were read are TGTGCCAGCAGCGCTGGACAGGGCCCCGGGGAG. Translation: CASSAGQGPGE. The CDR3 in its entirety is CASSAGQGPGELFF. Drawing the rest from reference TRBV7-2 and TRBJ2-2, the complete variable domain is GAGVSQSPSNKVTEKGKDVELRCDPISGHTALYWYRQSLGQGLEFLIYFQGNSAPDKSGLPSDRFSAERTGGSVSTLTIQRTQQEDSAVYLCASSAGQGPGELFFGEGSRLTVL.

Worth noting for this clone: A single base separates this from a much larger clone, so it may be a read error. The read stops 3 residues short of the end of the CDR3; the missing end is completed from the germline J gene. V usage is TRBV2 and J usage is TRBJ1-2, with D unresolved. Trimming removed 3 bases at V and 2 bases at J, with 4 bases between. This CDR3 is 12 amino acids long. Germline-derived CDR1 and CDR2 are SNHLY and FYNNEI. The sequenced CDR3 bases are TGTGCCAGCAGTGACCCGAACTATGGC. It encodes CASSDPNYG. In full, the CDR3 is CASSDPNYGYTF.

This clone came up many times. A junction boundary mismatches the germline segment, possibly from a read error. The read ends 3 residues before the CDR3 terminus; that terminus is restored from the germline J gene. The chain uses TRBV5-1 and TRBJ2-2; 10 positions match TRBD2. Germline V lookup: CDR1 SGHRS, CDR2 YFSETQ. The CDR3 loop spans 15 amino acids. The sequenced CDR3 bases are TGCGCCAGCAGCTTTACTAGCGGGAACGCCGGGGAG. It specifies CASSFTSGNAGE. The whole CDR3 region reads CASSFTSGNAGELFF.

This clone was observed at least ten times. The CDR3 end falls 3 residues outside the read, so it is completed with the germline J gene. The V and J genes are TRBV5-4 and TRBJ2-5; D possibly corresponds to TRBD1 (6 bases). Germline CDR1 reads SGHNT; CDR2 reads YYREEE (reference sequence). This CDR3 is built from 14 residues. V was trimmed by 1 base and J by 2 bases, leaving 9 bases between them. The part of the CDR3 DNA that was read is TGTGCCAGCAGCTTGTACGGGACACAAGAGACC. It translates to CASSLYGTQET. The complete CDR3 sequence is CASSLYGTQETQYF.

The table lists this clone with many counts. The read terminates 3 residues ahead of where the CDR3 ends, so the germline J gene completes it. This chain uses TRBV19 with TRBJ2-2; weak D call: TRBD1 (7 bases). V lost 5 bases and J lost 2, with 24 bases in between. The length of the CDR3 is 19 residues. CDR1 and CDR2 from the germline V gene are LNHDA and SQIVND (reference sequence). The CDR3 protein is CASSAWRQGGLLNTGELFF. The part of the CDR3 DNA that was read is TGTGCCAGTAGTGCTTGGAGACAGGGAGGACTTTTAAACACCGGGGAG.

CDR3 bases read: TGTGCCAGCAGCCGCAGCGGGAATGAG. This sequence encodes CASSRSGNE. The complete CDR3 protein is CASSRSGNEQFF. V usage is TRBV7-6 and J usage is TRBJ2-1; tentative D call: TRBD2 (6 bases). The CDR3 end falls 3 residues outside the read, so it is completed with the germline J gene. The V end lost 5 bases, the J end lost 7 bases, and 9 bases lay between the germline ends. This CDR3 region has 12 residues. Looked up from germline, CDR1 is SGHVS and CDR2 is FNYEAQ.

This clone was recorded at least ten times. The read falls 3 residues short of the CDR3 end, and the missing part is taken from the germline J gene. V is TRBV6-1 and J is TRBJ2-1, with 11 positions matching TRBD2. This CDR3 is 14 amino acids long. CDR1 is MNHNS, CDR2 SASEGT, per germline. The trim removed 4 bases at V and 4 bases at J, leaving 0 bases unmatched. The CDR3 sequence: CASSGLAGYNEQFF. CDR3 DNA (partial): TGTGCCAGCAGTGGACTAGCGGGGTACAATGAG.

The sample holds many counts of this clone. The DNA ends 3 residues before the CDR3 does, and the rest of the CDR3 is filled in from the germline J gene. This chain links TRBV7-9 with TRBJ2-7; 8 bases agree with TRBD2. CDR1 is SEHNR, CDR2 FQNEAQ, per germline (reference sequence). The junction had 6 bases not matched to a gene; V was cut back by 5 bases and J by 3 bases. The CDR3 is 14 amino acids. The sequenced part of the CDR3 DNA is TGTGCCAGCAGCCAAACTAGCGGAGACTACGAG. Amino acid sequence: CASSQTSGDYE. In full, the CDR3 reads CASSQTSGDYEQYF.

This clone was detected a few times. Read coverage stops 3 residues before the CDR3 terminus; the germline J gene supplies the remainder. The rearrangement links TRBV7-9 to TRBJ1-2; 9 positions agree with TRBD1. CDR3 size: 15 residues. CDR1 is SEHNR, CDR2 FQNEAQ, per germline (reference sequence). The CDR3 is CASPMRDRVDYDYTF. The part of the CDR3 DNA that was read is TGTGCCAGCCCGATGAGGGACAGGGTAGATTACGAC.

This clone was detected ten times or more. The DNA ends 3 residues before the CDR3 does, and the rest of the CDR3 is filled in from the germline J gene. The V and J genes are TRBV2 and TRBJ2-7; a weak D match, TRBD1 (5 bases). The ends were cut back, 6 bases at V and 2 bases at J, with 17 bases in the middle. Germline V lookup: CDR1 SNHLY, CDR2 FYNNEI. CDR3 length: 15 amino acids. The CDR3: CASSGGHPSTYEQYF. The part of the CDR3 DNA that was read is TGTGCCAGCAGCGGCGGACATCCCTCTACCTACGAG.

This clone was picked up many times. With the read ending 3 residues before the CDR3 end, the germline J gene is used to fill in that end. This sequence joins TRBV20-1 and TRBJ2-1, with 7 bases identical to TRBD2. Germline CDR1 DFQATT, CDR2 SNEGSKA (reference sequence). The trim removed 8 bases at V and 3 bases at J, leaving 7 bases unmatched. CDR3 length: 13 amino acids. CDR3: CSPTSDGYNEQFF. The DNA read from the CDR3 is TGCAGTCCAACTAGCGACGGCTACAATGAG.

This clone appeared many times. Read coverage stops 3 residues before the CDR3 terminus; the germline J gene supplies the remainder. V gene TRBV6-2 or TRBV6-3 combines with J gene TRBJ2-7; TRBD2 matches at 11 bases. J gave up 1 base and V 10 bases, and 3 bases lay outside the gene matches. Per the germline V gene, CDR1 is MNHEY and CDR2 is SVGEGT. This CDR3 is 13 amino acids long. The DNA read from the CDR3 is TGTGCCACCGGGACTAGCGGTTCCTACGAG. This encodes CATGTSGSYE. The whole CDR3 sequence reads CATGTSGSYEQYF.

This clone was counted at least ten times. The read finishes 3 residues shy of the CDR3 end, and the germline J gene is used to complete it. This rearrangement joins TRBV30 to TRBJ2-1, with 9 bases aligning to TRBD2. The CDR3 is made up of 15 amino acids. The V segment lost 0 bases and the J segment 5 bases; nucleotides outside the gene matches: 5. The germline gives CDR1 GTSNPN, CDR2 SVGIG (reference sequence). The chain's CDR3 is CAWSVESGRNNEQFF. The CDR3 bases that were read are TGTGCCTGGAGTGTAGAGAGCGGGAGGAACAATGAG.

This clone appeared many times. Read coverage stops 3 residues before the CDR3 terminus; the germline J gene supplies the remainder. The chain carries TRBV9 and TRBJ2-3; TRBD2 agrees at 9 bases. This CDR3 has 16 amino acids. Germline CDR1 is SGDLS and CDR2 is YYNGEE. V dropped 4 bases and J dropped 3; count of bases not matched to a gene: 9. The CDR3 bases that were read are TGTGCCAGCAGCTACGGAGCGGGAGGAAGGACAGATACG. Its protein product is CASSYGAGGRTDT. The whole CDR3 is CASSYGAGGRTDTQYF. Supplemented by reference TRBV9 and TRBJ2-3, the full variable domain reads DSGVTQTPKHLITATGQRVTLRCSPRSGDLSVYWYQQSLDQGLQFLIQYYNGEERAKGNILERFSAQQFPDLHSELNLSSLELGDSALYFCASSYGAGGRTDTQYFGPGTRLTVL.

Only a few counts were recorded for this clone. Read sequence stops 3 residues before the CDR3 end, and the germline J gene provides the missing end. This chain joins TRBV7-3 and TRBJ2-5; 8 nucleotides line up with TRBD1. Germline V gives CDR1 SGHTA, CDR2 FQGTGA. The CDR3 length is 16 residues. V shed 5 bases, J shed 2 bases, and the junction held 10 bases outside the gene matches. Incomplete CDR3 DNA: TGTGCCAGCAGCCCCCCCCCGGGGGACAGGCAAGAGACC. Amino acids: CASSPPPGDRQET. In full, the CDR3 is CASSPPPGDRQETQYF. Full variable domain (missing parts from reference TRBV7-3 and TRBJ2-5): GAGVSQTPSNKVTEKGKYVELRCDPISGHTALYWYRQSLGQGPEFLIYFQGTGAADDSGLPNDRFFAVRPEGSVSTLKIQRTERGDSAVYLCASSPPPGDRQETQYFGPGTRLLVL.